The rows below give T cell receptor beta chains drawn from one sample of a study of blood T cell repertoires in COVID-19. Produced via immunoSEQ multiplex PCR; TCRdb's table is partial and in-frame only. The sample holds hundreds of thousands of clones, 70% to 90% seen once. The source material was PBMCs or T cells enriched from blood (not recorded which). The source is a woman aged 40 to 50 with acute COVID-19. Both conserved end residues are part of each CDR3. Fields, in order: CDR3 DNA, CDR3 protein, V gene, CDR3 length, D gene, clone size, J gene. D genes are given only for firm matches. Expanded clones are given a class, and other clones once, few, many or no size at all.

TGTGCCAGCAGCTTAGTCCTAGCAGACACGCAGTATTTT | CASSLVLADTQYF | TRBV7-9 | 13 | NA | NA | TRBJ2-3
TGTGCCTGGAGAGTGTCGCCGGGACAGAGTGGCTACACCTTC | CAWRVSPGQSGYTF | TRBV30 | 14 | TRBD1 | NA | TRBJ1-2
TGTGCCAGCAGTCTGCAGGGGTTTCACACTGAAGCTTTCTTT | CASSLQGFHTEAFF | TRBV2 | 14 | NA | NA | TRBJ1-1
TGTGCCACCAGCAGCAGATGGAGTTTTAATTCACCCCTCCACTTT | CATSSRWSFNSPLHF | TRBV15 | 15 | NA | NA | TRBJ1-6
TGCGCCAGCAGGCAGACGGGTACGATGCCCCAGCATTTT | CASRQTGTMPQHF | TRBV10-2 | 13 | NA | NA | TRBJ1-5
TGTGCCAGCAGCCAAGAAGACAGGCCGGGCCTGTTTTTT | CASSQEDRPGLFF | TRBV3-1/TRBV3-2 | 13 | NA | few | TRBJ1-4
TGTGCCAGCAGCCACACCCCGGACAGGTCAATGAACACTGAAGCTTTCTTT | CASSHTPDRSMNTEAFF | TRBV11-3 | 17 | TRBD1 | NA | TRBJ1-1
TGTGCCAGCAGCGACGCGTCATCCGGGGGGGTTTTGAATGAGCAGTTCTTC | CASSDASSGGVLNEQFF | TRBV5-4 | 17 | TRBD2 | NA | TRBJ2-1
TGCGCCAGCAGTCCAACCCCGGGACTAGCCTACAATGAGCAGTTCTTC | CASSPTPGLAYNEQFF | TRBV5-1 | 16 | TRBD2 | NA | TRBJ2-1
TGTGCCAGCAGTTGGGGGGAGGATGGCTACACCTTC | CASSWGEDGYTF | TRBV2 | 12 | NA | NA | TRBJ1-2
TGCGCCAGCAGCATCAGGTCTTCGAACACTGAAGCTTTCTTT | CASSIRSSNTEAFF | TRBV5-1 | 14 | NA | NA | TRBJ1-1
TGTGCCAGCAGTCCCGGGACAGGGCTCAATGAGCAGTTCTTC | CASSPGTGLNEQFF | TRBV5-6 | 14 | TRBD1 | NA | TRBJ2-1
TGTGCCAGCAGCCAAGCACCGGGACAGGGGGCTGGTTCACCCCTCCACTTT | CASSQAPGQGAGSPLHF | TRBV3-1/TRBV3-2 | 17 | TRBD1 | NA | TRBJ1-6
TGTGCCAGCGAGAAATCTAGCAATCAGCCCCAGCATTTT | CASEKSSNQPQHF | TRBV12-3/TRBV12-4 | 13 | NA | NA | TRBJ1-5
TGTGCCTGCAAATGGGGCAGAGAGCAGTTCTTC | CACKWGREQFF | TRBV30 | 11 | NA | NA | TRBJ2-1
TGTGCCAGCAGCCAACTGGGACTAGCGGGGGAGCAAGAGACCCAGTACTTC | CASSQLGLAGEQETQYF | TRBV4-2 | 17 | TRBD2 | NA | TRBJ2-5
TGTGCCAGTAGTATCGGGCAGGGGGCCTGGGGGGAGCTGTTTTTT | CASSIGQGAWGELFF | TRBV19 | 15 | TRBD1 | NA | TRBJ2-2
TGTGCCAGCAGCTTAGTCTGGGGGCGAGAATCACCCCTCCACTTT | CASSLVWGRESPLHF | TRBV7-2 | 15 | NA | NA | TRBJ1-6
TGCGCCAGCAGCTTTTGGGACAGTTCCTACGAGCAGTACTTC | CASSFWDSSYEQYF | TRBV5-1 | 14 | TRBD1 | NA | TRBJ2-7
TGCGCCAGCAGCCTGGGAGAACAGGGAGAGACCCAGTACTTC | CASSLGEQGETQYF | TRBV5-1 | 14 | NA | NA | TRBJ2-5
TGTGCCAGAAGCATAGTAGCGGGGGTGAACACCGGGGAGCTGTTTTTT | CARSIVAGVNTGELFF | TRBV5-3 | 16 | TRBD2 | NA | TRBJ2-2
TGTGCCAGCAGCTTGGGAGATGCAACTAATGAAAAACTGTTTTTT | CASSLGDATNEKLFF | TRBV5-4 | 15 | NA | NA | TRBJ1-4
TGCGCCAGCGAGGACAGGGGGAAAATCGTAGATCAGCCCCAGCATTTT | CASEDRGKIVDQPQHF | TRBV23-1 | 16 | TRBD1 | few | TRBJ1-5
TGTGCCAGCAGCCCCCAGTCGGAGCTGTTTTTT | CASSPQSELFF | TRBV7-9 | 11 | NA | NA | TRBJ2-2
TGTGCCTGGAGTCTAGGCCTTAATGAGCAGTTCTTC | CAWSLGLNEQFF | TRBV30 | 12 | NA | NA | TRBJ2-1
TGTGCCAGTAGTATTCAGGGGGTCGATACGCAGTATTTT | CASSIQGVDTQYF | TRBV19 | 13 | TRBD1 | NA | TRBJ2-3
TGCGCCAGCAGCCAACCCAGGGTCATGATCGGTACTGAAGCTTTCTTT | CASSQPRVMIGTEAFF | TRBV4-1 | 16 | NA | NA | TRBJ1-1
TGTGCCAGCAGCCAAGTTTTCCAAGGGGGCTTGAACACTGAAGCTTTCTTT | CASSQVFQGGLNTEAFF | TRBV14 | 17 | TRBD1 | NA | TRBJ1-1
TGCGCCAGCAGCCCCGGGACAGGTCATTCTGGGGCCAACGTCCTGACTTTC | CASSPGTGHSGANVLTF | TRBV5-1 | 17 | TRBD1 | few | TRBJ2-6
TGTGCCAGCAGTGAAGGCGGGGTTTGGGGCGAGCAGTACTTC | CASSEGGVWGEQYF | TRBV6-1 | 14 | NA | NA | TRBJ2-7
TGTGCCAGCAGCAAACTACAGGTCCAGTACTTC | CASSKLQVQYF | TRBV5-6 | 11 | NA | NA | TRBJ2-7
TGTGCCAGCAGCCTAGGAGCGGAAAAACTGTTTTTT | CASSLGAEKLFF | TRBV7-9 | 12 | NA | NA | TRBJ1-4
TGCGCCAGCAGCTTGGCCAAAACCGGGGAGCTGTTTTTT | CASSLAKTGELFF | TRBV5-1 | 13 | NA | NA | TRBJ2-2
TGTGCCAGCAGCAACGACAGGGGCTCTAATTCACCCCTCCACTTT | CASSNDRGSNSPLHF | TRBV5-4 | 15 | TRBD1 | NA | TRBJ1-6
TGTGCCAGCAGCTTCTTGAGGAACACTGAAGCTTTCTTT | CASSFLRNTEAFF | TRBV5-8 | 13 | NA | NA | TRBJ1-1
TGTGCCAGCAGCGTAGACACGGGGGGAGGTATGGATACGCAGTATTTT | CASSVDTGGGMDTQYF | TRBV9 | 16 | TRBD2 | once | TRBJ2-3
TGTGCCACCAGCACGACGATAGTAGCGGGGCCAAAACAACCAGAGACCCAGTACTTC | CATSTTIVAGPKQPETQYF | TRBV15 | 19 | TRBD2 | NA | TRBJ2-5
TGTGCCAGCAGCCAAGAACGGGTCTCTGGAAACACCATATATTTT | CASSQERVSGNTIYF | TRBV14 | 15 | NA | NA | TRBJ1-3
TGTGCCAGCAGCTTTTCCCATCTGAGGGGGCTCCCTTACTATGGCTACACCTTC | CASSFSHLRGLPYYGYTF | TRBV12-1 | 18 | NA | NA | TRBJ1-2
TGTGCCAGCAGCGTAGGTAAATTTGACTATGGCTACACCTTC | CASSVGKFDYGYTF | TRBV9 | 14 | NA | NA | TRBJ1-2
TGTGCCAGCAGCCCCAGGGTTATGGGAAACACCATATATTTT | CASSPRVMGNTIYF | TRBV21-1 | 14 | NA | NA | TRBJ1-3
TGTGCCAGCAGCTCGACTAGCGGGGGTATAGATACGCAGTATTTT | CASSSTSGGIDTQYF | TRBV7-6 | 15 | TRBD2 | NA | TRBJ2-3
TGTGCCAGCAGCCGCAGGGGAGAGGAGACCCAGTACTTC | CASSRRGEETQYF | TRBV3-1/TRBV3-2 | 13 | NA | NA | TRBJ2-5
TGCGCCAGCAAATATCAGGGGAACCACGAGCAGTACTTC | CASKYQGNHEQYF | TRBV5-1 | 13 | NA | NA | TRBJ2-7
TGTGCCAGCAGAAACCAGGGGACCTCTGGAAACACCATATATTTT | CASRNQGTSGNTIYF | TRBV6-5 | 15 | NA | NA | TRBJ1-3
TGTGCCACCAGCGAGGGACAGGGGTTTTTCAATGAGCAGTTCTTC | CATSEGQGFFNEQFF | TRBV24-1 | 15 | TRBD1 | NA | TRBJ2-1
TGCGCCAGCAGCCAAGTCCTACAGGGGTTGAACACTGAAGCTTTCTTT | CASSQVLQGLNTEAFF | TRBV4-1 | 16 | TRBD1 | NA | TRBJ1-1